Listed below are T cell receptor beta chains from one sample, sequenced in a study of T cell changes during pregnancy in multiple sclerosis. Clones were sequenced by immunoSEQ multiplex PCR, and TCRdb holds only the in-frame ones, with some missing. Of tens of thousands of clones listed, roughly 91% are singletons. The material was CD4+ T cells from peripheral blood mononuclear cells, obtained in the first trimester of pregnancy. The receptor source for this set is a female donor with multiple sclerosis, enrolled in a pregnancy study. Each CDR3 is given with its conserved first and last residue. The D gene is left open where the match is weak. The size entry is marked missing in some rows and otherwise reads once, few, many or a size class.

clone_size,j_call,v_call,d_call,cdr3_nt,cdr3_aa
NA,TRBJ2-3,TRBV9,TRBD2,TGTGCCAGCAGCGTAGGGATTAAGCGGGAGAGGGGGACAGATACGCAGTATTTT,CASSVGIKRERGTDTQYF
NA,TRBJ2-3,TRBV4-2,NA,TGTGCCAGCAGCCGGGCATCAGGAGGCACAGATATGCAGTATTTT,CASSRASGGTDMQYF
NA,TRBJ2-3,TRBV5-5,TRBD2,TGTGCCAGCAGCTTACTGACTAGCGGGAGGCCCGAGGGCACAGATACGCAGTATTTT,CASSLLTSGRPEGTDTQYF
NA,TRBJ1-1,TRBV7-8,NA,TGTGCCAGCAGCTTAGTCCCAGGGGACACTGAAGCTTTCTTT,CASSLVPGDTEAFF
NA,TRBJ2-1,TRBV6-6,NA,TGTGCCAGCAGTTCGGAGGGAGCTCGATCCAGCCAGTTCTTC,CASSSEGARSSQFF
NA,TRBJ1-5,TRBV7-2,TRBD1,TGTGCCAGCAGCTTAGTAGGCCAGGGGGCTAGACAGCCCCAGCATTTT,CASSLVGQGARQPQHF
NA,TRBJ1-3,TRBV28,TRBD1,TGTGCCAGCATTGGAGCCATACTGGGACAGCAGAAGAACACCATATATTTT,CASIGAILGQQKNTIYF
NA,TRBJ2-1,TRBV7-9,NA,TGTGCCAGCAGCTCCAACGGACTGGGCTCCTACAATGAGCAGTTCTTC,CASSSNGLGSYNEQFF
NA,TRBJ2-1,TRBV28,TRBD1,TGTGCCAGCAGCCCATTAGAAAGGACAGGTACCGGCAATGAGCAGTTCTTC,CASSPLERTGTGNEQFF
NA,TRBJ2-7,TRBV29-1,TRBD2,TGCAGCGCGGGGACTAGCGGGAGTTTCCACTTC,CSAGTSGSFHF
NA,TRBJ2-1,TRBV18,TRBD1,TGTGCCAGCTCACCAAATTCCGGCAGGGGGCTGGTTAACGAGCAGTTCTTC,CASSPNSGRGLVNEQFF
few,TRBJ1-2,TRBV28,NA,TGTGCCAGCAGGCAAACAGGGACCTATGGCTACACCTTC,CASRQTGTYGYTF
NA,TRBJ2-2,TRBV9,TRBD2,TGTGCCAGCAGCGTAGTTCAGGGACTAGCGGGAGTAGGGACCGGGGAGCTGTTTTTT,CASSVVQGLAGVGTGELFF
once,TRBJ1-1,TRBV4-1,NA,TGCGCCAGCAGCCAAGTAGGCAGGGGGAACACTGAAGCTTTCTTT,CASSQVGRGNTEAFF
NA,TRBJ1-1,TRBV27,NA,TGTGCCAGCAGTTTAAAATCAGGGTTCGGAGCCACTGAAGCTTTCTTT,CASSLKSGFGATEAFF
NA,TRBJ1-2,TRBV28,NA,TGTGCCAGCAGTTCAGACTATGGCTACACCTTC,CASSSDYGYTF
NA,TRBJ1-4,TRBV9,TRBD1,TGTGCCAGCAGCGGACCGGACAGGGGCGGTGAAAAACTGTTTTTT,CASSGPDRGGEKLFF
NA,TRBJ1-3,TRBV18,NA,TGTGCCAGCTCCCTTCGTCGGGGGGCCTCTGGAAACACCATATATTTT,CASSLRRGASGNTIYF
NA,TRBJ2-7,TRBV4-1,TRBD2,TGCGCCAGCAGCCAAGTCGGGACTAGCGGGCGAAGCTCCTACGAGCAGTACTTC,CASSQVGTSGRSSYEQYF
NA,TRBJ2-7,TRBV30,TRBD2,TGTGCCTGGAGTTCCTCCCTATTCGGTAGGGGGACTAGCGCTCTCGAGCAGTACTTC,CAWSSSLFGRGTSALEQYF
NA,TRBJ2-3,TRBV19,NA,TGTGCCAGTAGTATCGTCGGACTCACAGATACGCAGTATTTT,CASSIVGLTDTQYF
NA,TRBJ2-7,TRBV25-1,TRBD2,TGTGCCAGCAGTAGCGGGAGACTCTCCTACGAGCAGTACTTC,CASSSGRLSYEQYF
NA,TRBJ2-7,TRBV7-2,TRBD2,TGTGCCAGCGGCGCCCAGGGACTAGGGGTAAGGGGGGAGCAGTACTTC,CASGAQGLGVRGEQYF
NA,TRBJ2-1,TRBV6-1,TRBD2,TGTGCCAGCAGTGACGCTAGCGGGAGGGTGAATGAGCAGTTCTTC,CASSDASGRVNEQFF
NA,TRBJ1-2,TRBV19,NA,TGTGCCAGTAACAATCTCGCAGGGAACTATGGCTACACCTTC,CASNNLAGNYGYTF
NA,TRBJ1-3,TRBV18,NA,TGTGCCAGCTCACCAAGTGAGGTTAACACCATATATTTT,CASSPSEVNTIYF
NA,TRBJ2-1,TRBV19,NA,TGTGCCAGTAGTATGCGGAGGGGCGGGGCCCCCTACAATGAGCAGTTCTTC,CASSMRRGGAPYNEQFF
NA,TRBJ2-7,TRBV11-1,TRBD1,TGTGCCAGCAGCCGGGGACAGTTCGAGCAGTACTTC,CASSRGQFEQYF
many,TRBJ2-7,TRBV2,TRBD1,TGTGCCAGCAGTCGGGACAGATGGTACGAGCAGTACTTC,CASSRDRWYEQYF
NA,TRBJ1-2,TRBV6-1,NA,TGTGCCAGCAGATCCCAGGGAGGGTATGGCTACACCTTC,CASRSQGGYGYTF
few,TRBJ2-7,TRBV5-6,TRBD1,TGTGCCAGCAGCCGGACAGGGGGCAGCTCCTACGAGCAGTACTTC,CASSRTGGSSYEQYF
NA,TRBJ2-3,TRBV18,NA,TGTGCCAGCTCACCAGGCAGGGGAACAGATACGCAGTATTTT,CASSPGRGTDTQYF
NA,TRBJ1-4,TRBV4-3,NA,TGCGCCAGCAGCCAAGATTTCGGGACACAGAATGAAAAACTGTTTTTT,CASSQDFGTQNEKLFF
NA,TRBJ2-7,TRBV6-5,NA,TGTGCCAGCAGCCCCTTGACAGGCACCTACGAGCAGTACTTC,CASSPLTGTYEQYF
NA,TRBJ1-3,TRBV5-1,TRBD1,TGCGCCAGCAGCTCCACAGGGGCTGGAAACACCATATATTTT,CASSSTGAGNTIYF
NA,TRBJ2-7,TRBV28,TRBD2,TGTGCCAGCAGCTTCCCGCGGGGGGGCTCCTACGAGCAGTACTTC,CASSFPRGGSYEQYF
NA,TRBJ1-3,TRBV7-6,NA,TGTGCCAGCAGCCTCAAACAGGGTAGCGCCATATATTTT,CASSLKQGSAIYF
once,TRBJ2-2,TRBV5-1,TRBD2,TGCGCCAGCAGCGCGACTAGCGGGAGGGCCGGGACCGCCGGGGAGCTGTTTTTT,CASSATSGRAGTAGELFF
NA,TRBJ2-4,TRBV30,TRBD2,TGTGCCTGGAGGGGGACCGGGGAGGGAAAAAACATTCAGTACTTC,CAWRGTGEGKNIQYF
NA,TRBJ1-1,TRBV11-2,NA,TGTGCCAGCACGCGGGTGGGTTCCCTACAAGCCAAGAACACTGAAGCTTTCTTT,CASTRVGSLQAKNTEAFF
NA,TRBJ2-2,TRBV7-2,TRBD2,TGTGCCAGCAGCTTAGATGGGCTAGCGGGTCTCCAAACCGGGGAGCTGTTTTTT,CASSLDGLAGLQTGELFF
NA,TRBJ2-3,TRBV19,NA,TGTGCCAGTAGTATGGACACGGCGACAGATACGCAGTATTTT,CASSMDTATDTQYF
once,TRBJ2-3,TRBV19,NA,TGTGCCAGTAGACCTAGCGGCACAGATACGCAGTATTTT,CASRPSGTDTQYF
NA,TRBJ2-3,TRBV7-8,NA,TGTGCCAGCAGGCCAGGGACTAGCACAGATACGCAGTATTTT,CASRPGTSTDTQYF
NA,TRBJ1-2,TRBV2,NA,TGTGCCACCAAAAGCGGGGCAGGGGTTAACTATGGCTACACCTTC,CATKSGAGVNYGYTF
NA,TRBJ1-1,TRBV10-3,TRBD1,TGTGCCGCCCGGGGACAGCTCAACACTGAAGCTTTCTTT,CAARGQLNTEAFF
NA,TRBJ2-1,TRBV27,TRBD1,TGTGCCAGCAGTTTGGGACAGGGGACGAACAATGAGCAGTTCTTC,CASSLGQGTNNEQFF
NA,TRBJ2-7,TRBV28,TRBD1,TGTGCCAGCAGTGTAGTGGGACAGGGATTTGTGTACGAGCAGTACTTC,CASSVVGQGFVYEQYF
NA,TRBJ2-3,TRBV29-1,NA,TGCAGCGTTGATCGGGCAGATACGCAGTATTTT,CSVDRADTQYF
few,TRBJ2-7,TRBV7-2,TRBD2,TGTGCCAGCAGCTCGGGACTAGCAGGCTACGAGCAGTACTTC,CASSSGLAGYEQYF
NA,TRBJ2-1,TRBV6-1,NA,TGTGCCAGCAGGCGTCCGGTGACAGCCTACAATGAGCAGTTCTTC,CASRRPVTAYNEQFF
NA,TRBJ1-2,TRBV19,TRBD1,TGTGCCAGTAGTACGCGGACAGGAATGAACTATGGCTACACCTTC,CASSTRTGMNYGYTF
NA,TRBJ2-7,TRBV7-2,NA,TGTGCCAGCAGCTTAGTAGCGAGGGCGGGTACACCCTACGAGCAGTACTTC,CASSLVARAGTPYEQYF